A selection of T cell receptor beta chains follows, all from one sample in a study of technical replicates of blood from several donors. This table comes from immunoSEQ multiplex PCR, and its TCRdb copy is limited to in-frame clones, with some not included. The sample shows around 100,000 clones, 96% of them seen only once. Sample: T cells isolated from PBMCs. These receptors all stem from a human donor in good health. The CDR3 runs from the conserved cysteine through the conserved F or W. A D gene is named only where the DNA matches it firmly. A clone size is listed for some rows: how often the clone was seen (once, few, many), or a class if it is expanded.

v_call,d_call,clone_size,j_call,cdr3_nt,cdr3_aa
TRBV7-9,TRBD1,-,TRBJ2-3,TGTGCCAGCAGCCGGGACAGGGGGACAGATACGCAGTATTTT,CASSRDRGTDTQYF
TRBV5-1,-,-,TRBJ1-6,TGCGCCAGCAGCTTATCAGGGACTAGAGCTTCCTATAATTCACCCCTCCACTTT,CASSLSGTRASYNSPLHF
TRBV5-1,TRBD2,-,TRBJ2-5,TGCGCCAGCGGATTCTCGGGACTAGCGGGGGGACAAGAGACCCAGTACTTC,CASGFSGLAGGQETQYF
TRBV6-1,-,-,TRBJ1-5,TGTGCCAGCAGTATGAGACAGTATAGCAATCAGCCCCAGCATTTT,CASSMRQYSNQPQHF
TRBV5-1,TRBD1,-,TRBJ1-2,TGCGCCAGCAGCCCTGGGACAGGGGGCGGCTACACCTTC,CASSPGTGGGYTF
TRBV5-8,TRBD1,-,TRBJ1-2,TGTGCCAGCAGCGGGGACAGAAAAATGTATGGCTACACCTTC,CASSGDRKMYGYTF
TRBV4-1,-,-,TRBJ1-4,TGCGCCAGCAGCCCCTATTCGGGCGGGAAGTTTAATGAAAAACTGTTTTTT,CASSPYSGGKFNEKLFF
TRBV5-5,-,-,TRBJ1-5,TGTGCCAGCAGCTTGTTATCTGCTGAGGACAATCAGCCCCAGCATTTT,CASSLLSAEDNQPQHF
TRBV18,-,-,TRBJ2-5,TGTGCCAGCTCACCGGACTACCAAGAGACCCAGTACTTC,CASSPDYQETQYF
TRBV9,-,-,TRBJ2-7,TGTGCCAGCAGCGTAGGATCAGGATCCTACGAGCAGTACTTC,CASSVGSGSYEQYF
TRBV6-6,TRBD1,once,TRBJ1-1,TGTGCCAGCAACCAGGGGGGCAGAGCTGAAGCTTTCTTT,CASNQGGRAEAFF
TRBV7-6,TRBD1,-,TRBJ2-1,TGTGCCAGCAGCTTGTTAGGGGGACAGGGTTCGGATGAGCAGTTCTTC,CASSLLGGQGSDEQFF
TRBV12-5,-,-,TRBJ1-1,TGTGCTAGTGGTTTTTATGGACGGACGGGAACTGAAGCTTTCTTT,CASGFYGRTGTEAFF
TRBV2,-,-,TRBJ2-7,TGTGCCAGCAGTGCCGGCTACGAGCAGTACTTC,CASSAGYEQYF
TRBV9,-,-,TRBJ2-6,TGTGCCAGCAGCGTACGGTCCGGGGCCAACGTCCTGACTTTC,CASSVRSGANVLTF
TRBV6-1,TRBD1,-,TRBJ1-2,TGTGCCAGCACTCGGTTCTTAACAGGGGACTATGGCTACACCTTC,CASTRFLTGDYGYTF
TRBV5-6,-,-,TRBJ2-1,TGTGCCAGCAGCTTGGCCTTACGGACAGTATACAATGAGCAGTTCTTC,CASSLALRTVYNEQFF
TRBV4-2,TRBD1,-,TRBJ2-7,TGTGCCAGCAGCCGGGCCGAGGGGGGACAGGGTCTCTACGAGCAGTACTTC,CASSRAEGGQGLYEQYF
TRBV9,-,-,TRBJ2-1,TGTGCCAGCAGCGCCGGACAGAGCGTGGTAGGCAATGAGCAGTTCTTC,CASSAGQSVVGNEQFF
TRBV19,TRBD1,-,TRBJ2-1,TGTGCCAGTAGTTCCTTAACAGGGGGCTCCTACAATGAGCAGTTCTTC,CASSSLTGGSYNEQFF
TRBV11-2,TRBD1,-,TRBJ1-2,TGTGCCAGCAGCTTATGGAGGGACAGGGGAAACTATGGCTACACCTTC,CASSLWRDRGNYGYTF
TRBV12-5,TRBD2,-,TRBJ2-1,TGTGCTAGTGGATTAGGCGGGGGGGCCTACTACAATGAGCAGTTCTTC,CASGLGGGAYYNEQFF
TRBV29-1,-,-,TRBJ2-1,TGCAGCGTTGACGTACAGGGAGAGCAGTTCTTC,CSVDVQGEQFF
TRBV5-4,-,-,TRBJ2-5,TGTGCCAGCAGCCAATGGGGGGAGGCCCAGTACTTC,CASSQWGEAQYF
TRBV30,TRBD1,-,TRBJ1-2,TGTGCCTGGTGTCCCGGGACAGGGTTCGGCTATGGCTACACCTTC,CAWCPGTGFGYGYTF
TRBV2,-,-,TRBJ1-4,TGTGCCAGCAGTGGCCCGAAGACAGAAAAGCTGTTTTTT,CASSGPKTEKLFF
TRBV2,TRBD1,-,TRBJ2-7,TGTGCCAGCAGTGTGGACAGGGGGAGCGAGCAGTACTTC,CASSVDRGSEQYF
TRBV7-9,TRBD2,few,TRBJ2-3,TGTGCCAGCACCCGACTAGCGGGGGCCGATACGCAGTATTTT,CASTRLAGADTQYF
TRBV28,-,-,TRBJ2-3,TGTGCCAGCAGTTTCTCGGATACGCAGTATTTT,CASSFSDTQYF
TRBV5-1,TRBD1,-,TRBJ2-7,TGCGCCAGCAGCTTGGGGTCCGTTGGGACAGGGTCCTACGAGCAGTACTTC,CASSLGSVGTGSYEQYF
TRBV19,TRBD1,-,TRBJ1-1,TGTGCCAGTAGTTGGACAGGGAACACTGAAGCTTTCTTT,CASSWTGNTEAFF
TRBV5-1,TRBD1,-,TRBJ1-2,TGCGCCAGCAGCTCGGGACAGGGGGTTGGCTACACCTTC,CASSSGQGVGYTF
TRBV30,TRBD1,once,TRBJ2-7,TGTGCCTGGAGTTCATCCGGGACAGCCTACGAGCAGTACTTC,CAWSSSGTAYEQYF
TRBV2,TRBD1,-,TRBJ2-5,TGTGCCAGCAGTGGACAGGGCACCCAGTACTTC,CASSGQGTQYF
TRBV7-2,-,-,TRBJ2-7,TGTGCCAGCAGCTTAGCGGGGGCTGGGGAGCAGTACTTC,CASSLAGAGEQYF
TRBV9,-,-,TRBJ2-2,TGTGCCAGCAGCGTAGAGCCCGGGGAGCTGTTTTTT,CASSVEPGELFF
TRBV6-1,-,-,TRBJ2-7,TGTGCCAGCAGTGAAGTTGGCGGGGTCATTTCCTACGAGCAGTACTTC,CASSEVGGVISYEQYF
TRBV6-5,-,-,TRBJ1-2,TGTGCCAGCAGTTACCAGGGATACTATGGCTACACCTTC,CASSYQGYYGYTF
TRBV5-6,TRBD1,once,TRBJ1-4,TGTGCCAGCAGCAGAACAGGGGCCCGGGACGAAAAACTGTTTTTT,CASSRTGARDEKLFF
TRBV5-4,-,-,TRBJ1-2,TGTGCCAGCAGCCTCCAGGGGCAAAACTATGGCTACACCTTC,CASSLQGQNYGYTF
TRBV6-1,-,-,TRBJ2-1,TGTGCCAGCAGTGAGGTGCAGGACTCCTACAATGAGCAGTTCTTC,CASSEVQDSYNEQFF